Described below is a single TCR beta chain sequence and its context. Its antigen target is currently unknown. No clone much larger than this one lies a single base away; base qualities are absent. The CDR3 covers 14 residues, taking in both the cysteine and the phenylalanine. Only the CDR3 portion is preserved as DNA: 42 bases, with reading frame beginning at the first base. CDR1 and CDR2, per the germline V gene, are SGHRS and YFSETQ. V is pared back by 4 bases and J by 8 bases, with 16 bases lying between the germline termini. The sample belongs to a study of glioma-infiltrating T cells (dated by TCRdb to about 2016). For the wider study: The low-grade gliomas were WHO grade II oligodendrogliomas or astrocytomas, while the glioblastomas were WHO grade IV tumors sampled at initial diagnosis rather than at recurrent diagnosis. Each tissue-infiltrating repertoire was compared with the same patient's peripheral blood repertoire to measure divergence between tissue and blood T-cell populations. For blood libraries, the target was about 4- to 11-fold sequencing coverage of approximately 920,000 peripheral T cells. Dexamethasone was administered to glioma patients for six or fewer days before surgery. TCR alpha- and beta-chain repertoires were sequenced from glioma tissue, non-neoplastic brain tissue and matched peripheral blood mononuclear cells. Three low-grade glioma patients, roughly eight primary glioblastoma patients, and three non-glioma patients who contributed non-neoplastic brain tissue made up the paired cohort.

Immediately after resection, surgical brain or tumor specimens were cryofrozen in liquid nitrogen, with peripheral blood cells collected concurrently. The iRepertoire nested amplicon-rescue multiplex PCR (arm-PCR) platform was used to amplify TCR alpha and beta CDR3 regions from RNA. The input for one-step reverse transcription and amplification was roughly 85-400 ng of either tissue mRNA or PBMC total RNA. After bead purification, a secondary multiplex PCR added Illumina adapters, and libraries were gel-purified between 200 and 400 bp. Libraries carried internal 6-nucleotide barcodes used for demultiplexing. The libraries were sequenced on an Illumina MiSeq using 2x220 or 2x250 nucleotide paired-end reads. The study's own analysis went as follows. Paired reads were merged using FLASH 1.2.11 and were aligned to the GRCh37 human genome using BWA-MEM, after which TRA and TRB reads were extracted. An IMGT-derived reference of cassette sequences and CDR3 motifs, with pseudogenes included, was used for V and J assignment. Reads were translated in three frames, and productive CDR3s were defined as those with a C...FGXG motif and no stop codons. Unique combinations of V-J cassette pair and CDR3 amino acid sequence were defined as clonotypes. Filtering of reads was based on Hamming distance, with the threshold set by the sequence error rate of each sample in mapped regions. The raw public reads went through TCRdb reprocessing: fastp at Q25, MiXCR clone calling, in-frame beta chains kept. CDR3 protein duplicates are merged, each entry listing the most common genes and DNA. V and J calls and clone size were set by TCRdb, not the authors. A total of a few hundred thousand distinct CDR3 sequences appear in this sample, about 40% of them only once. 12% of the sample rests with the top ten.

Results and caveats for the whole study, not just this receptor: Group comparisons were based on small numbers of patients: three non-neoplastic, three low-grade glioma and about eight glioblastoma patients. In non-neoplastic patients, VJ-independent divergence between tissue and blood fell below expectation, whereas in all gliomas, and especially in low-grade gliomas, the divergence rose above expectation. Very few CDR3 sequences were found to be shared between tissue and blood, and this scarcity was attributed to high CDR3 diversity and limited sampling. Patients with low tissue-blood divergence were marked by a signature set of shared blood CDR3 motifs, and that set was depleted in highly divergent patients.

The V and J genes are TRBV5-1 and TRBJ2-1, with the D gene too uncertain to name. The source of this sequence is a human donor with low-grade glioma or glioblastoma, undergoing nonglioma brain surgery, or in good health (not recorded which). Sequenced: glioma tissue, nonneoplastic brain tissue, or PBMCs (not recorded which). In nucleotides, the sequence is TGCGCCAGCAGCCCGCTCCCGAGCCCCGATGAGCAGTTCTTC. Translated, it reads CASSPLPSPDEQFF.